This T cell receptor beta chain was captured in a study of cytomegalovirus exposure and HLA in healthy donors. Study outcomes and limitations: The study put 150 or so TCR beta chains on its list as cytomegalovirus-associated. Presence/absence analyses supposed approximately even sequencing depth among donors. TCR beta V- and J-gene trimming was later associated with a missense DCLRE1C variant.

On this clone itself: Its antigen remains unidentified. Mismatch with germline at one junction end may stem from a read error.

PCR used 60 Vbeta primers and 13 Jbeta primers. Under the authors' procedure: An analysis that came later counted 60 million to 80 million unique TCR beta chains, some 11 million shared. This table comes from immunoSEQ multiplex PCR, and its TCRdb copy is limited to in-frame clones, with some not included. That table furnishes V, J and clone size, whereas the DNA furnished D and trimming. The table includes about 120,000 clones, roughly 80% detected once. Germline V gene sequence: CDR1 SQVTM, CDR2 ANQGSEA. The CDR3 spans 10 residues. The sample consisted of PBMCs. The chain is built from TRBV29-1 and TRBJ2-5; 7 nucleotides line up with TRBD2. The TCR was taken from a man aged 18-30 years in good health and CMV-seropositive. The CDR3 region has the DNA TGCATGGCGGGGGATGAGATCCAGTACTTC. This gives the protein CMAGDEIQYF.